The entry below gives a single TCR beta chain sequence along with its context. This clone was observed a single time. Its antigen remains undetermined. One base away there is no much larger clone; base qualities are not given. These data belong to a study of blood T cell repertoires in COVID-19 (dated by TCRdb to about 2020). A note on the overall study: Samples covering the acute and convalescent phases of COVID-19 were provided by collaborators in the United States, Italy and Spain. Where available, HLA class I and class II types were taken from metadata supplied by the sample provider and were not determined by assay-based typing. The repertoires were released in a freely available public database meant as a resource for research on the immune response to SARS-CoV-2. The samples were drawn from the first 160 participants of the ongoing ImmuneRACE study and from 950 to 1,500 subjects provided by 6 global collaborators. The dataset comprised deeply sampled blood TCRbeta repertoires from subjects exposed to, actively infected with, or recovered from COVID-19. The material from the prospective study consisted of cDNA or gDNA derived from T cells, B-cell-depleted T cells, or PBMCs. Nearly every sample came with metadata listing a de-identified subject ID, COVID-19 status, age in years and sex.

V and J lose 3 bases and 2 bases, and a span of 7 bases separates them. CDR1 and CDR2, looked up from the germline V gene (reference sequence), are SEHNR and FQNEAQ. There are 13 amino acids in the CDR3, from cysteine to phenylalanine inclusive. Left in the record is the CDR3 DNA by itself, 39 bases read in frame from the first base. Findings and caveats that apply to the study as a whole: Clinical and demographic metadata were provided uncurated, with the amount varying by source and participant.

TCRbeta CDR3 regions were amplified from genomic DNA by means of the immunoSEQ Assay, a bias-controlled multiplex PCR. As for the authors' bioinformatics: The number of nucleated cells in each sample was estimated from the amplification of reference gene primers within the assay. Sequence reads were collapsed and filtered to measure the absolute abundance of every unique TCRbeta CDR3 rearrangement. Productive Simpson clonality was computed per sample as the square root of Simpson's diversity index over productive rearrangements. TCRdb mirrors the immuneACCESS table, restricted to in-frame sequences. Some clones are absent from its copies; in checked studies, under half trace to an unresolved V gene, and the reason for the others is unknown. The D gene and trimming were derived from the DNA, and the V and J assignments and clone size from that table. For this sample the table gives around 260,000 clones, of which less than 90% were detected only once. About 2% of the sample rests with the top ten.

Whole blood was collected in K2EDTA tubes by collaborating institutions according to the institutions' own protocols. Collaborator samples were shipped for TCRbeta analysis as frozen whole blood, isolated PBMCs, or DNA extracted from either sample type. Material for sequencing was peripheral blood. The chain is assembled from TRBV7-9 and TRBJ1-1, with an unclear D gene assignment. This clonotype was sampled from a man in his thirties or forties with active or convalescent COVID-19. The DNA sequence reads TGTGCCAGCAGCTTGCGGGGAAACACTGAAGCTTTCTTT. It encodes CASSLRGNTEAFF.